This passage covers 18 T cell receptor beta chains from one sample sequenced in a study. A single record per CDR3 protein comes from TCRdb applying MiXCR to the 5' RACE reads. The sample shows some 40,000 distinct CDR3 sequences, 25% to 30% of them seen only once. Input material: memory CD4+ T cells sorted from a lymph node. Regarding subset: memory CD4+ T cells, CD4+CD45RO+CD25-. The source of these receptors is a female donor with breast cancer.

Points on this clonotype: One end of the junction varies from germline; a read error may be responsible. The chain employs TRBV6-5 and TRBJ2-2, with D possibly matching TRBD2 (6 bases). This CDR3 is 15 amino acids long. The V gene's germline CDR1 is MNHEY and CDR2 SVGAGI. The CDR3 protein is CAGRTTKLRVGELFF. CDR3 in DNA: TGTGCCGGCAGGACTACTAAGTTGAGGGTGGGGGAGCTGTTTTTT.

This rearrangement joins TRBV6-2 or TRBV6-3 to TRBJ2-7; perhaps TRBD1 as D (5 bases). CDR1 and CDR2 from the germline V gene are MNHEY and SVGEGT. Trimming took 0 bases from V and 2 from J, leaving 5 bases between them. This CDR3 region has 13 residues. The CDR3 DNA follows: TGTGCCAGCAGTTACTCGGACACCTACGAGCAGTACTTC. It is translated as CASSYSDTYEQYF.

This chain joins TRBV13 and TRBJ2-7, with unresolved D. Germline CDR1 PRHDT, CDR2 FYEKMQ (reference sequence). The ends were cut back, 2 bases at V and 6 bases at J, with 11 bases in the middle. The CDR3 length is 13 residues. The CDR3 sequence is CASSLYSRSEQYF. CDR3 sequence (DNA): TGTGCCAGCAGCTTATATTCCAGATCCGAGCAGTACTTC.

In its sample, this clonotype was seen a few times. The chain combines TRBV4-1 with TRBJ2-1; 10 bases are shared with TRBD1. J was trimmed by 4 bases and V by 4 bases; bases with no gene match: 4. The germline CDR1 and CDR2 sequences are MGHRA and YSYEKL. The CDR3 covers 15 residues. CDR3 nucleotide sequence: TGCGCCAGCAGCCTCCCGGGACAGGGGTACAATGAGCAGTTCTTC. Encoded protein: CASSLPGQGYNEQFF.

Concerning this clonotype: No conserved phenylalanine or tryptophan is present at the end of the CDR3, so a read error is the likely explanation. This chain links TRBV28 with TRBJ1-3; D perhaps matches TRBD1 (5 bases). V shed 4 bases and J shed 4 bases, with 14 bases lying between them. Germline CDR1 MDHEN, CDR2 SYDVKM. This CDR3 has 15 residues. In DNA, the CDR3 is TGTGCCAGCAGTTCCACGGGGGGTTACGGAAACACCATATATCTT. Encoded protein: CASSSTGGYGNTIYL.

A few counts support this clonotype. J is TRBJ2-7 and V is TRBV5-1; D not resolved. Germline lookup yields CDR1 SGHRS and CDR2 YFSETQ. V was trimmed by 3 bases and J by 3 bases, leaving 13 bases between them. The CDR3 consists of 14 residues. CDR3 amino acids: CASSSSLLNYEQYF. CDR3 nucleotides: TGCGCCAGCAGCTCAAGTCTTCTTAACTACGAGCAGTACTTC. The full variable domain, completed using reference TRBV5-1 and TRBJ2-7, is KAGVTQTPRYLIKTRGQQVTLSCSPISGHRSVSWYQQTPGQGLQFLFEYFSETQRNKGNFPGRFSGRQFSNSRSEMNVSTLELGDSALYLCASSSSLLNYEQYFGPGTRLTVT.

The chain's CDR3 is CASSLGGNNSPLHF. The CDR3, as DNA: TGTGCCAGCAGTTTAGGCGGAAATAATTCACCCCTCCACTTT. V usage is TRBV12-3 or TRBV12-4 and J usage is TRBJ1-6; D gene unclear. V was trimmed by 1 base and J by 5 bases, leaving 6 bases between them. The CDR3 totals 14 residues.

This clonotype was observed a few times. V usage is TRBV24-1 and J usage is TRBJ2-1; no clear D. Germline V gene lookup returns CDR1 KGHDR and CDR2 SFDVKD. The CDR3 is 13 residues long. The V end lost 3 bases, the J end lost 3 bases, and 5 bases lay between the germline ends. CDR3 protein: CATSDTNYNEQFF. CDR3 in DNA: TGTGCCACCAGTGATACGAACTACAATGAGCAGTTCTTC.

This clonotype turned up a few times. This chain joins TRBV9 and TRBJ1-2; D perhaps matches TRBD1 (5 bases). The CDR3 sequence is 13 residues long. Trimming pared 4 bases from V and 6 bases from J, leaving 13 bases between. Germline lookup yields CDR1 SGDLS and CDR2 YYNGEE. CDR3 sequence reads: CASSPSGSNGYTF. The CDR3 nucleotides are TGTGCCAGCAGCCCATCAGGGTCGAATGGCTACACCTTC.

The chain has TRBV20-1 and TRBJ1-6; D possibly corresponds to TRBD1 (5 bases). The CDR3 runs to 15 residues. Trimming pared 0 bases from V and 9 bases from J, leaving 15 bases between. Germline CDR1 is DFQATT and CDR2 is SNEGSKA (reference sequence). The CDR3 DNA reads as TGCAGTGCTAGAGATTGGGGCGACGGGGTTTCACCCCTCCACTTT. Translating gives CSARDWGDGVSPLHF.

The chain recombines TRBV20-1 with TRBJ2-7; D perhaps matches TRBD1 (6 bases). The ends were cut back, 3 bases at V and 4 bases at J, with 13 bases in the middle. CDR1 and CDR2 (germline): DFQATT, SNEGSKA (reference sequence). CDR3 size: 13 residues. The CDR3 nucleotides are TGCAGTGCTAGTGAGGGGGACATTTACGAGCAGTACTTC. It encodes CSASEGDIYEQYF.

This clonotype was counted a few times. The chain joins TRBV5-1 to TRBJ2-5, with a weak D call TRBD2 (5 bases). V was shortened by 0 bases and J by 9 bases, with 15 bases between the two germline ends. The CDR3 is 14 amino acids. Per germline, CDR1 SGHRS and CDR2 YFSETQ. CDR3 sequence: CASSLDAPSGAQYF. CDR3 nucleotides: TGCGCCAGCAGCTTGGATGCCCCCTCCGGGGCCCAGTACTTC.

This clonotype was picked up many times. The chain joins TRBV5-5 to TRBJ2-7; D remains ambiguous. Trimming shortened V by 4 bases and J by 2 bases, and 7 bases separated the two germline ends. The V gene's germline CDR1 is SGHKS and CDR2 YYEKEE (reference sequence). The CDR3 consists of 12 residues. CDR3 in DNA: TGTGCCAGCAGCCCCGCAGCCTACGAGCAGTACTTC. Residues: CASSPAAYEQYF.

This chain links TRBV4-1 with TRBJ2-1; 9 positions match TRBD2. With V trimmed by 0 bases and J by 13 bases, 4 bases remained unmatched. CDR1 MGHRA and CDR2 YSYEKL come from the germline V gene. The CDR3 has 13 residues. Here the CDR3 reads CASSQELAGSQFF. CDR3 DNA: TGCGCCAGCAGCCAAGAACTAGCGGGCTCCCAGTTCTTC.

There are a few counts of this clonotype. V and J are TRBV5-1 and TRBJ2-3; 7 nucleotides agree with TRBD1. Germline V CDR1 and CDR2: SGHRS, YFSETQ. This CDR3 spans 13 amino acids. V was pared by 7 bases and J by 4 bases, with 6 bases of the junction left unmatched. The CDR3 DNA is TGCGCCAGCCGGGGACAGCTCGCAGATACGCAGTATTTT. Amino acid sequence: CASRGQLADTQYF.

V and J are TRBV7-3 and TRBJ2-2, with D uncertain. The germline V and J ends were trimmed by 0 bases and 7 bases, with 12 bases remaining between them. CDR3 length: 15 residues. Germline V gives CDR1 SGHTA, CDR2 FQGTGA. The CDR3 loop reads CASSLTVGAGGELFF. DNA for the CDR3: TGTGCCAGCAGCTTAACGGTTGGAGCAGGCGGGGAGCTGTTTTTT.

For this clonotype: Here the CDR3 omits its conserved ending phenylalanine or tryptophan, so a read error is the likely source. No DNA is shown, since the ends of the CDR3 on it are uncertain; the CDR3 is the one TCRdb lists. The chain carries TRBV7-2 and TRBJ1-2. The germline CDR1 and CDR2 sequences are SGHTA and FQGNSA. The CDR3 totals 12 residues, both ends included. CDR3 loop: CASSLFGQRGTL.

This sequence joins TRBV9 and TRBJ2-3; 7 bases match TRBD2. In germline, CDR1 is SGDLS, CDR2 YYNGEE. Losses at the gene ends were 3 bases for V and 5 bases for J; bases not matched to a gene: 6. This CDR3 contains 14 residues. The CDR3 DNA is TGTGCCAGCAGCGCGCAGGCTAGCGGAGATACGCAGTATTTT. Amino acids: CASSAQASGDTQYF. Complete variable domain (other parts from reference TRBV9 and TRBJ2-3): DSGVTQTPKHLITATGQRVTLRCSPRSGDLSVYWYQQSLDQGLQFLIQYYNGEERAKGNILERFSAQQFPDLHSELNLSSLELGDSALYFCASSAQASGDTQYFGPGTRLTVL.